These 8 T cell receptor beta chains were sequenced from one sample in a study of T cells in Graves' hyperthyroidism and ophthalmopathy. Researchers amplified the TCR beta CDR3 regions from RNA transcripts. First-round RT-PCR targeting the TCR CDR3 was performed with the HTBI primer set. Via MiXCR, TCRdb re-called the multiplex PCR reads, giving one row per CDR3 protein. This table holds 560,000 or so distinct CDR3 sequences, less than 20% found once. Sequenced material: blood. The receptor set was obtained from a man aged 40-50 years with Graves' ophthalmopathy.

This clonotype has more than one count but fewer than ten. The rearrangement links TRBV29-1 to TRBJ2-6, with no clear D. Germline values: CDR1 SQVTM, CDR2 ANQGSEA. V lost 7 bases and J lost 0, with 10 bases in between. The CDR3 contains 14 residues. CDR3 nucleotide sequence: TGCAGCGCATTACAGAGCTCTGGGGCCAACGTCCTGACTTTC. It is translated as CSALQSSGANVLTF.

At least ten counts were recorded for this clonotype. The chain is built from TRBV7-9 and TRBJ1-2; weak D call: TRBD1 (5 bases). Germline V lookup: CDR1 SEHNR, CDR2 FQNEAQ (reference sequence). The V end lost 5 bases, the J end lost 3 bases, and 10 bases lay between the germline ends. The CDR3 runs to 13 residues. CDR3 bases: TGTGCCAGCAGCCTCCAGGGTGACTATGGCTACACCTTC. This sequence encodes CASSLQGDYGYTF.

Many counts were recorded for this clonotype. This chain links TRBV5-1 with TRBJ2-2; D gene uncertain. The CDR3 is 14 residues long. V was clipped by 4 bases and J by 1 base, with 8 bases between them. Per germline, CDR1 SGHRS and CDR2 YFSETQ. CDR3 in DNA: TGCGCCAGCAGCCGGTGGGAGAACACCGGGGAGCTGTTTTTT. This encodes CASSRWENTGELFF.

The gene calls are TRBV6-2 or TRBV6-3 and TRBJ2-1; D remains unclear. This CDR3 has 12 residues. Trimming took off 5 bases at V and 9 bases at J, with 11 bases between the two ends. Germline V lookup: CDR1 MNHEY, CDR2 SVGEGT. CDR3 amino acids: CASSRQAVEQFF. CDR3 DNA: TGTGCCAGCAGTCGGCAGGCTGTTGAGCAGTTCTTC.

This clonotype was recorded many times. The chain links TRBV5-8 to TRBJ2-3, with D uncertain. Per the germline V gene, CDR1 is SGHTS and CDR2 is YDEGEE. There are 14 residues in the CDR3. V was pared by 4 bases and J by 5 bases, with 14 bases between. The CDR3 reads CASSGGWNRDTQYF. DNA of the CDR3: TGTGCCAGCAGCGGCGGTTGGAATAGAGATACGCAGTATTTT.

This clonotype was seen ten or more times. CDR3 loop: CSVLRQGNEQYF. The CDR3 DNA reads as TGCAGTGTGCTCCGACAGGGAAACGAGCAGTACTTC. The chain couples TRBV29-1 to TRBJ2-7, with TRBD1 identical over 7 bases. This CDR3 is built from 12 residues. Per germline, CDR1 SQVTM and CDR2 ANQGSEA.

This clonotype was seen ten or more times. The genes are TRBV3-1 and TRBJ1-2; 7 positions match TRBD1. This CDR3 has 15 residues. The V and J ends lost 3 bases and 6 bases, in that order; junction bases with no gene match: 10. Germline CDR1 LGHDT, CDR2 YNNKEL (reference sequence). CDR3 amino acids: CASSQITTGVDGYTF. CDR3 DNA sequence: TGTGCCAGCAGCCAGATAACAACAGGGGTGGATGGCTACACCTTC.

Concerning this clonotype: A read error may be the cause here, since a much bigger clone is one base away. This chain links TRBV12-3 or TRBV12-4 with TRBJ2-7; 9 bases map to TRBD1. Trimming removed 3 bases from V and 7 bases from J; junction bases left unmatched: 10. This CDR3 has 15 amino acids. In DNA, the CDR3 is TGTGCCAGCAGTTTCCGGACAGGGGTGTACAATGAGCAGTACTTC. Residues: CASSFRTGVYNEQYF.